What follows are 3 T cell receptor beta chains derived from one specimen sequenced in a study of graft-versus-host responses after intestinal transplantation (dated by TCRdb to about 2021). For these TCRs, the target antigens are not known. Taken with the paper, the label for time point translates to: cells obtained before transplantation from donor or recipient. The method behind the library was the immunoSEQ multiplex PCR assay. The table comes from immuneACCESS by way of TCRdb, which keeps in-frame sequences with V and J called. Part of the clones is missing from these tables; in studies checked, under half for an unresolved V gene and the rest for unknown reasons. This sample has around 90,000 clones in its table, and roughly 89% of those were observed once. About 0.29% of the sample is in the top ten clones. The sequenced sample was unstimulated CD4+ T cells sorted from spleen or lymph node cells, obtained before intestinal transplant. Receptor source: a human donor who received an intestinal transplant.

The V call is TRBV30, the J call TRBJ2-1, with a possible D match to TRBD1 (6 bases). Germline V gene sequence: CDR1 GTSNPN, CDR2 SVGIG (reference sequence). Trimming shortened V by 2 bases and J by 10 bases, and 15 bases separated the two germline ends. The CDR3 is 13 residues long. The CDR3 protein is CAWSTRTVGEQFF. CDR3 coding DNA: TGTGCCTGGAGTACGAGGACAGTCGGCGAGCAGTTCTTC.

This clone was detected only a few times. The chain uses TRBV5-8 and TRBJ1-3; D unclear. Germline V gene sequence: CDR1 SGHTS, CDR2 YDEGEE. V lost 1 base to trimming and J lost 4 bases, with 12 bases between them. The CDR3 has 15 amino acids. CDR3: CASSLTRLAGNTIYF. The CDR3 nucleotides are TGTGCCAGCAGCTTGACGAGGTTAGCCGGAAACACCATATATTTT.

The chain carries TRBV27 and TRBJ1-2, with D tentatively TRBD1 (6 bases). Germline CDR1 is MNHEY and CDR2 is SMNVEV (reference sequence). Trimming took off 8 bases at V and 4 bases at J, with 14 bases between the two ends. The CDR3 length is 13 residues. CDR3 region: CASARGFGYGYTF. As DNA, the CDR3 is TGTGCCAGCGCCAGGGGATTTGGCTATGGCTACACCTTC.